This entry features one T cell receptor (beta chain) sequence. The data are from a study of blood T cell repertoires in COVID-19. Whole-study context: PBMCs, B-cell-depleted T cells, or T cells were the source of the cDNA or gDNA that made up the material.

With 3 bases removed from V and 1 base from J, the gap between germline ends came to 16 bases. The CDR3 length is 16 residues. The germline V gene has CDR1 KGHSH and CDR2 LQKENI. Per the original methods: Estimation of nucleated cell counts was performed using reference gene primer amplification. Some clones are missing from TCRdb's copy, which holds only in-frame ones; the method was immunoSEQ multiplex PCR. V, J and clone size are taken as reported in that table, and D and trimming were inferred from the DNA itself. The data contain about 200,000 clones, 80% to 90% of them seen just once; the ten biggest clones take up around 14%.

Sequencing used peripheral blood. This sequence was found in a human donor in a cohort sampled during active COVID-19. The chain joins TRBV18 to TRBJ2-7; tentative D call: TRBD1 (5 bases). CDR3 bases: TGTGCCAGCTCACCCCAGGGCCAGTGGGGTTCCTACGAGCAGTACTTC. It translates to CASSPQGQWGSYEQYF.